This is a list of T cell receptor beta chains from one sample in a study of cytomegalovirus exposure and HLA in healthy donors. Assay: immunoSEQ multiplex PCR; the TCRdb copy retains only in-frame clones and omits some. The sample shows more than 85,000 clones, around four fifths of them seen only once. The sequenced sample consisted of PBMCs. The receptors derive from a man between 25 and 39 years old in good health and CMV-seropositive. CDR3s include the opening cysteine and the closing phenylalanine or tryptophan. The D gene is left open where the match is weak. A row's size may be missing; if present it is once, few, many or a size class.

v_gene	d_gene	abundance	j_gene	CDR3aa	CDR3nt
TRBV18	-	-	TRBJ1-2	CASSPLSQGGYTF	TGTGCCAGCTCACCACTCTCCCAGGGTGGCTACACCTTC
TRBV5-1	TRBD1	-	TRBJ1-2	CASSLGTGRIYGYTF	TGCGCCAGCAGCTTGGGGACAGGGCGGATCTATGGCTACACCTTC
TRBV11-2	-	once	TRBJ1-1	CASSPRTEYMNTEAFF	TGTGCCAGCAGCCCCAGAACAGAATACATGAACACTGAAGCTTTCTTT
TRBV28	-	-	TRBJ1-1	CASSLETEAFF	TGTGCCAGCAGTTTAGAGACTGAAGCTTTCTTT
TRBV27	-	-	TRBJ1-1	CASSLFSRANTEAFF	TGTGCCAGCAGTTTATTCTCCAGGGCGAACACTGAAGCTTTCTTT
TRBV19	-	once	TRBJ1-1	CASSMGATEAFF	TGTGCCAGTAGTATGGGGGCCACTGAAGCTTTCTTT
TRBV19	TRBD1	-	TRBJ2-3	CASVTGTGDSGDTQYF	TGTGCCAGTGTTACAGGGACAGGGGATAGTGGAGATACGCAGTATTTT
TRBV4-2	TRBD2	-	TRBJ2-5	CASSQGDYQETQYF	TGTGCCAGCAGCCAAGGGGACTATCAAGAGACCCAGTACTTC
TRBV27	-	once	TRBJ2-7	CASKTVQGSYEQYF	TGTGCCAGCAAAACTGTCCAGGGCTCCTACGAGCAGTACTTC
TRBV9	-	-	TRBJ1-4	CASSGSNEKLFF	TGTGCCAGCAGCGGCAGTAATGAAAAACTGTTTTTT
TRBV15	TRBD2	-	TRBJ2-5	CATSRDLTSGGILQETQYF	TGTGCCACCAGCAGAGATCTGACTAGCGGGGGGATCTTACAAGAGACCCAGTACTTC
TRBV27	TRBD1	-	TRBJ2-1	CASSLLIGTAHNEQFF	TGTGCCAGCAGTTTATTAATCGGGACAGCTCACAATGAGCAGTTCTTC
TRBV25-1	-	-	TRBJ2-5	CASSNRVLVPKETQYF	TGTGCCAGCAGCAACAGGGTGCTCGTCCCAAAAGAGACCCAGTACTTC
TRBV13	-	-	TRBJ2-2	CASSLGPGDTGELFF	TGTGCCAGCAGCTTAGGTCCAGGGGACACCGGGGAGCTGTTTTTT
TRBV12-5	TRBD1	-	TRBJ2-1	CASGRQGVFYNEQFF	TGTGCTAGTGGGCGACAGGGCGTATTCTACAATGAGCAGTTCTTC
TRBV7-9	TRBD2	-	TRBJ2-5	CASSHTSGGTLETQYF	TGTGCCAGCAGCCACACTAGCGGGGGGACACTAGAGACCCAGTACTTC
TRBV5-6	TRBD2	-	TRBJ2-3	CASSLGSGGAPDTQYF	TGTGCCAGCAGCTTGGGTAGCGGGGGGGCCCCAGATACGCAGTATTTT
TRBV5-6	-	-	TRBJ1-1	CASSPSGANTEAFF	TGTGCCAGCAGCCCCTCAGGGGCGAACACTGAAGCTTTCTTT
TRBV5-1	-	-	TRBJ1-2	CASSLAPRQSYGYTF	TGCGCCAGCAGCTTGGCCCCCCGACAGTCCTATGGCTACACCTTC
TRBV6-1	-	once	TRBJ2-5	CASNFPETQYF	TGTGCCAGCAATTTCCCTGAGACCCAGTACTTC
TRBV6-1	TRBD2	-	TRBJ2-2	CASRDPGGGTGELFF	TGTGCCAGCAGAGACCCGGGGGGGGGTACCGGGGAGCTGTTTTTT
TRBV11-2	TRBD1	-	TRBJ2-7	CASTVDRGRDQYF	TGTGCCAGCACCGTCGACAGGGGGCGCGATCAGTACTTC
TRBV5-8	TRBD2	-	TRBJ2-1	CASSLDGAGGYNEQFF	TGTGCCAGCAGCTTGGATGGAGCGGGGGGGTACAATGAGCAGTTCTTC
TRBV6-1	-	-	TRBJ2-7	CASGGDSYEQYF	TGTGCCAGCGGCGGCGACTCCTACGAGCAGTACTTC